The clone carrying this T cell receptor (beta chain) was counted at least ten times. The CDR3 runs 16 residues. CDR1 SEHNR and CDR2 FQNEAQ come from the germline V gene (reference sequence). V lost 1 base to trimming and J lost 4 bases, with 16 bases between them. This sample is part of a study of regulatory T cells in long-lasting Graves disease. The sample's time point: persistent/refractory GD, antithyroid drugs over 5 years with positive TRAb. RNA from PBMCs was the source of the TCR library. Assembly of TCR beta libraries relied on iRepertoire HTBI primers together with Arm-PCR of CDR3 regions. TCRdb re-derived calls from the multiplex PCR reads in MiXCR, one entry per CDR3 protein. The sample lists about 470,000 distinct CDR3 sequences, under 25% occurring once.

The rearrangement links TRBV7-9 to TRBJ1-2; D is undetermined. The TCR comes from a female donor with Graves disease. Here the sequenced sample was peripheral blood mononuclear cells (PBMCs), taken when the disease was refractory, from a patient treated with antithyroid drugs. Written as DNA, the CDR3 is TGTGCCAGCAGCTTAGGATATCGGCCCACCTTCTATGGCTACACCTTC. It codes for CASSLGYRPTFYGYTF.